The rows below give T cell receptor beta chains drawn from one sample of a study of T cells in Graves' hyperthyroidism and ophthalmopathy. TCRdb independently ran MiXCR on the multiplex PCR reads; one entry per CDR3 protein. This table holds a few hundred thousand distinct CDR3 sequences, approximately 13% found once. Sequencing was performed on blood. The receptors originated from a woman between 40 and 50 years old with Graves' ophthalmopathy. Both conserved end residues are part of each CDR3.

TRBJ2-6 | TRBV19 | CASRGGGHRGSGANVLTF
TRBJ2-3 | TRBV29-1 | CSVEEGGGAADTQYF
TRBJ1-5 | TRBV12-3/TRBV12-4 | CASSPRGQGAVQPQHF
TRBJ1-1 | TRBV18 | CASSPQPHRSNTEAFF
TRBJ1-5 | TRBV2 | CASSGTAYNQPQHF
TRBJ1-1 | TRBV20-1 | CSAINRGRGMNTEAFF
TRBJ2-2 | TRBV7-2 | CASSLATRTGELFF
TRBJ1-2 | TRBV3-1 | CASSQGTGLYGYTF
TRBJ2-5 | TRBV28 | CASSTGLAYQETQYF
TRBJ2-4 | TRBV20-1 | CSARVWNSRRNIQYF
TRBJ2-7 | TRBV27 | CASSLSIAGGGYEQYF
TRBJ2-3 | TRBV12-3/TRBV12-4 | CASSWGGGADTQYF
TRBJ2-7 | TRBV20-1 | CSAIFVRENSYEQYF
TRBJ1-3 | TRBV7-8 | CASSLVRWGSGNTIYF
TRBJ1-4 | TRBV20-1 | CSVKNRGRSYEKLFF
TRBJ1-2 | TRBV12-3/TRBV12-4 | CASSLALTSGQGYTF
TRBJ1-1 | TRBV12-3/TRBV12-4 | CASSFGRGGNTEAFF
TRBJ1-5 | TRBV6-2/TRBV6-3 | CASRVLKNQPQHF
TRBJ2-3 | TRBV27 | CASQDVDTQYF
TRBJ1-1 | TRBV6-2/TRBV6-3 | CASSYRLLNTEAFF
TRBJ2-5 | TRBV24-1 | CATRDKTQETQYF
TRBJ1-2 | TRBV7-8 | CASSSGTSGGYGYTF
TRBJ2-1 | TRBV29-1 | CSVEETGLFIRFF
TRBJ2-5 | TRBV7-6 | CASSWTSGSSIFQETQYF
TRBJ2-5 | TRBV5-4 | CASSLEGVRETQYF
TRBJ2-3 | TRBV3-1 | CASSQPDRHTQYF
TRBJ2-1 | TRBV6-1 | CASSGTGIVEQFF
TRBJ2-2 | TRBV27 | CASSLWASGYQNTGELFF
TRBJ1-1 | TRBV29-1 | CSETGRDTEAFF
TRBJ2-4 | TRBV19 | CASSIRPGLGKNIQYF
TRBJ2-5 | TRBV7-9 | CASTKGTGLETQYF
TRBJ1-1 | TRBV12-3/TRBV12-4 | CASSFIGTGGRATEAFF
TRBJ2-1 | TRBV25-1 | CASTASDPSSNEQFF
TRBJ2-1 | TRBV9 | CASSRARTSGYNEQFF
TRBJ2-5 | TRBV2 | CASSSGGAGQETQYF
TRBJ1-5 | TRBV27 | CASSPGAARTQHF
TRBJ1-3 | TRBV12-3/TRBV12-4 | CASSRSGTTGNTIYF
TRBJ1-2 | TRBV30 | CAWSGNLAGGYTF
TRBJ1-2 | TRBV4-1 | CASSPTGRRLSYGYTF
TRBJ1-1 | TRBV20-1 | CSARGRVGGNTEAFF
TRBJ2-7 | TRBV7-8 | CASSSWTVSGEQYF
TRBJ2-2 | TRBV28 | CASSLHSPNTGELFF
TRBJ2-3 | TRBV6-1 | CASFDYQGADTQYF
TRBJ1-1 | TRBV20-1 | CSARGYRGGDTEAFF
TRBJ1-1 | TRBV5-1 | CATGTGGEIEAFF
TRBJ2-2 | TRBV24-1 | CATSESGLGQAVTGELFF
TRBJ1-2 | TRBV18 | CASSPSARDLRNYGYTF
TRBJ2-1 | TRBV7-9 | CASSSARLLNNEQFF
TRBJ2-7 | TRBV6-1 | CASSTTGTLYEQYF
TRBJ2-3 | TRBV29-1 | CSVARTGSTDTQYF
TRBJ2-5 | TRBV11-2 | CASRTTPGQGQTQYF
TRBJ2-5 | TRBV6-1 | CASSRFPRGAQETQYF
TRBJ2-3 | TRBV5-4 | CASSLGVAGGDTQYF
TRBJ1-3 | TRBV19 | CASKWDRASGSTIYF
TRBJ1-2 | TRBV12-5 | CASGLVPGNYGYTF
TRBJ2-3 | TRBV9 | CASSVGQDGDTQYF